The source of this TCR beta chain is a study of T cell repertoires in aging, cancer and after chemotherapy. The CDR3 loop spans 16 amino acids. CDR1 and CDR2 from the germline V gene are SGHTA and FQGNSA. Trimming cost V 5 bases and J 0 bases, with 14 bases left between them. TCR beta rearrangements were amplified from peripheral blood genomic DNA. Rearranged V-D-J TRB sequences were amplified with a mixed TRB-A/B primer pool. TCRdb reanalysed the multiplex PCR reads using MiXCR and keeps one entry per CDR3 protein. The data hold 2,200 or so distinct CDR3 sequences, with around 35% observed a single time.

This clonotype was obtained from a human donor with a blood cancer. Material: blood. This chain connects TRBV7-2 to TRBJ1-5; tentative D call: TRBD1 (5 bases). The CDR3 sequence: CASSPGAGYSNQPQHF. DNA of the CDR3: TGTGCCAGCAGCCCCGGGGCAGGTTATAGCAATCAGCCCCAGCATTTT.